The subject of this entry is one TCR beta chain. Its antigen is undetermined. This entry belongs to a study of cytomegalovirus exposure and HLA in healthy donors. The PCR used 60 Vbeta and 13 Jbeta primers. Profiled with immunoSEQ multiplex PCR; TCRdb holds only in-frame clones, not every one. This sample has around 280,000 clones, with 70% to 90% found just once. Germline CDR1 and CDR2: SGHDT and YYEEEE. The CDR3 spans 15 residues. With V trimmed by 1 base and J by 5 bases, 5 bases remained unmatched. The study's findings and limits: In a later analysis, TCR association rates varied by HLA locus: DRB1 most, HLA-C fewest.

This receptor was identified in a woman aged 18-29 years in good health and CMV-seronegative. V usage is TRBV5-6 and J usage is TRBJ2-7, with 11 nucleotides matching TRBD2. The sample taken for sequencing was PBMCs. The chain's CDR3 is CASSLPGLAENEQYF. The CDR3, as DNA: TGTGCCAGCAGCTTGCCGGGACTAGCGGAAAACGAGCAGTACTTC.